The clone carrying this T cell receptor beta chain was counted at least ten times. Time point indicated: pre-sensitization, week 0. Noted treatment: therapeutic diphenylcyclopropenone sensitization with weekly scalp DPC. TCRdb ran MiXCR on the RACE reads and lists one entry per CDR3 protein. The sample has around 92,000 distinct CDR3 sequences, roughly a tenth seen once. The CDR3 totals 15 residues. Trimming shortened V by 4 bases and J by 7 bases, and 20 bases separated the two germline ends. Germline loops: CDR1 GTSNPN, CDR2 SVGIG (reference sequence). This sample stems from a study of human T cells and chemical hapten exposure.

The sequence derives from an older woman with alopecia areata. Some clones in this sample may be carry-over from other donors' samples. The chain links TRBV30 to TRBJ2-4; no clear D gene. The specimen comprised whole blood, sampled in connection with sensitization to the hapten diphenylcyclopropenone (DPC). CDR3 DNA: TGTGCCTGGACTCCGGCGTCGTTTTTGGGTAACATTCAGTACTTC. Translated, it gives CAWTPASFLGNIQYF.